This T cell receptor beta chain emerged from a study of memory CD8 T cells in hepatitis C reinfection. About the study: After reinfection, a couple of primary-infection resolvers became chronically infected.

This clone was recorded once. The time point denotes: peak reinfection, 3 to 8 weeks after reinfection detection. TCR sequencing was done directly ex vivo on sorted cells, without expansion in vitro. Repertoires were generated with immunoSEQ multiplex PCR, while TCRdb's copy carries only in-frame clones and drops some. The sample includes about 47,000 clones, around 87% of them seen just once. This CDR3 is built from 12 residues. Sequencing was performed on naive CD8+ T cells sorted from blood. This chain uses TRBV21-1 with TRBJ2-1; the table names TRBD2, a call not compared with the DNA. TRBV21-1 constitutes a pseudogene. The receptor's source is a man aged 18 to 29 with hepatitis C virus infection. In DNA form, the CDR3 reads TGTGCCAGCAGCAAAGAAGCATATGAGCAGTTCTTC. Its protein product is CASSKEAYEQFF.